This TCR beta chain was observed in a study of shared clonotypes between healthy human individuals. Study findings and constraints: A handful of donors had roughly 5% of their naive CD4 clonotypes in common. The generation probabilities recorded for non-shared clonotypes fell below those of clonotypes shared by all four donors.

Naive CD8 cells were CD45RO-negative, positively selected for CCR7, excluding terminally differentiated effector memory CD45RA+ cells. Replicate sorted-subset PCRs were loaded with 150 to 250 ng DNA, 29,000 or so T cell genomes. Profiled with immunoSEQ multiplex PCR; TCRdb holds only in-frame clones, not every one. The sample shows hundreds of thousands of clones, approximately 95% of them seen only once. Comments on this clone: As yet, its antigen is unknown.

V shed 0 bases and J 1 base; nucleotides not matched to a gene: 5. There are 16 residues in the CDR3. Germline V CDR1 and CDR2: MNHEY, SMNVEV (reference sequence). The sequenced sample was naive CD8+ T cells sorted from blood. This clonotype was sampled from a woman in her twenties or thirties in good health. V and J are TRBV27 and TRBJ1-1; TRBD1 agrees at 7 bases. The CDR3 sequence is CASSLSFGTANTEAFF. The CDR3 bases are TGTGCCAGCAGTTTATCGTTTGGGACAGCGAACACTGAAGCTTTCTTT.